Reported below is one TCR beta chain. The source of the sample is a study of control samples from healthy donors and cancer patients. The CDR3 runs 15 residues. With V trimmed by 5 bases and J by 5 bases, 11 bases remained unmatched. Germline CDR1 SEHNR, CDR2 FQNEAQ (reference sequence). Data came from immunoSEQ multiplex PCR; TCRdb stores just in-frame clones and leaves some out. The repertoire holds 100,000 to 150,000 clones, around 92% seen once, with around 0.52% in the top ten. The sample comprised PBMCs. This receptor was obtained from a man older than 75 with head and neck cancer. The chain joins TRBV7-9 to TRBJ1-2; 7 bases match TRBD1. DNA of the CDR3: TGTGCCAGCAGCCCCCGGGACAGTTGGTTGTATGGCTACACCTTC. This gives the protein CASSPRDSWLYGYTF.